These 29 T cell receptor beta chains came from one sample sequenced in a study of T cell responses to AZD1222 COVID-19 vaccine. Some clones are missing from TCRdb's copy, which holds only in-frame ones; the method was immunoSEQ multiplex PCR. Of about 160,000 clones in the sample, around nine tenths are singletons; the top ten hold around 4.5%. Here the sequenced sample was peripheral blood, taken 28 days after the second AZD1222 dose. The receptors come from an adult who received the AZD1222 COVID-19 vaccine.

This CDR3 is CASSPGTPKNIQYF. The CDR3 DNA sequence: TGCGCCAGCAGCCCCGGGACGCCTAAAAACATTCAGTACTTC. The V gene is TRBV5-1, the J gene TRBJ2-4; D is perhaps TRBD1 or TRBD2 (5 bases each). Trimming took 4 bases from V and 4 from J, leaving 12 bases between them. Germline CDR1 reads SGHRS; CDR2 reads YFSETQ. The CDR3 consists of 14 residues. Supplemented by reference TRBV5-1 and TRBJ2-4, the full variable domain reads KAGVTQTPRYLIKTRGQQVTLSCSPISGHRSVSWYQQTPGQGLQFLFEYFSETQRNKGNFPGRFSGRQFSNSRSEMNVSTLELGDSALYLCASSPGTPKNIQYFGAGTRLSVL.

There are a few counts of this clone. The V and J genes are TRBV29-1 and TRBJ1-2; D is undetermined. V was cut by 4 bases and J by 6 bases, with 12 bases left in between. CDR3 size: 12 residues. CDR1 is SQVTM and CDR2 is ANQGSEA in the germline V gene. Written as DNA, the CDR3 is TGCAGCGTTGCCGGGATCGGTAATGGCTACACCTTC. It yields the protein CSVAGIGNGYTF.

This rearrangement joins TRBV27 to TRBJ1-1, with D tentatively TRBD1 (5 bases). Per the germline V gene, CDR1 is MNHEY and CDR2 is SMNVEV (reference sequence). V shed 5 bases and J shed 1 base, with 17 bases lying between them. This CDR3 has 16 amino acids. The CDR3 bases are TGTGCCAGCAGTCCAGGCTGGGGGGTGAGGAACACTGAAGCTTTCTTT. This encodes CASSPGWGVRNTEAFF.

CDR3 DNA sequence: TGTGCCAGCAGTGAAGCGACAGGGAGGGTAAATCAGCCCCAGCATTTT. It specifies CASSEATGRVNQPQHF. The chain combines TRBV6-1 with TRBJ1-5; 7 bases are a match to TRBD1. The CDR3 loop spans 16 amino acids. Germline CDR1 MNHNS, CDR2 SASEGT. The junction had 6 bases not matched to a gene; V was cut back by 0 bases and J by 4 bases.

The V call is TRBV7-6, the J call TRBJ2-1; D is ambiguous. CDR1 is SGHVS, CDR2 FNYEAQ, per germline. The CDR3 contains 11 residues. Deletions cut 0 bases from V and 9 bases from J, with 3 bases between. CDR3 nucleotides: TGTGCCAGCAGCTTAGCGGGTGAGCAGTTCTTC. Its protein is CASSLAGEQFF.

The chain carries TRBV4-3 and TRBJ1-6; D is unresolved. CDR1 and CDR2 (germline): LGHNA, YSLEER. Between the trimmed V and J ends, which lost 1 base and 0 bases, there was a span of 4 bases. There are 15 residues in the CDR3. Here the CDR3 reads CASSQGNSYNSPLHF. In nucleotides, the CDR3 is TGCGCCAGCAGCCAAGGGAACTCCTATAATTCACCCCTCCACTTT.

The chain combines TRBV25-1 with TRBJ2-2; no reliable D call. Between the trimmed V and J ends, which lost 3 bases and 2 bases, there was a span of 4 bases. Germline lookup yields CDR1 MGHDK and CDR2 SYGVNS. The CDR3 has 13 amino acids. CDR3 nucleotide sequence: TGTGCCAGCAGTGAGGGTAACACCGGGGAGCTGTTTTTT. It is translated as CASSEGNTGELFF. Using reference TRBV25-1 and TRBJ2-2 for the parts outside the CDR3, the full variable domain is EADIYQTPRYLVIGTGKKITLECSQTMGHDKMYWYQQDPGMELHLIHYSYGVNSTEKGDLSSESTVSRIRTEHFPLTLESARPSHTSQYLCASSEGNTGELFFGEGSRLTVL.

The V call is TRBV6-4, the J call TRBJ1-1; possibly TRBD1 for D (5 bases). Germline V gene sequence: CDR1 MRHNA, CDR2 SNTAGT. The CDR3 contains 14 residues. The V end was cut by 6 bases, the J end by 0 bases, with 11 bases between. CDR3: CASRGHSMNTEAFF. DNA for the CDR3: TGTGCCAGCAGAGGACACAGCATGAACACTGAAGCTTTCTTT.

The chain links TRBV2 to TRBJ2-3; 9 nucleotides align to TRBD2. Germline V gives CDR1 SNHLY, CDR2 FYNNEI. Trimming removed 8 bases from V and 0 bases from J; junction bases left unmatched: 15. The CDR3 runs 18 residues. For the CDR3, the DNA is TGTGCCAGCCAATCACTAGCGGGCAAACCCGCTAGCACAGATACGCAGTATTTT. Protein sequence: CASQSLAGKPASTDTQYF.

The chain recombines TRBV2 with TRBJ1-2; D remains ambiguous. V was shortened by 4 bases and J by 8 bases, with 11 bases between the two germline ends. The CDR3 consists of 12 residues. Germline CDR1 SNHLY, CDR2 FYNNEI. In DNA, the CDR3 is TGTGCCAGCAGTGGATCATGGAAGGGCTACACCTTC. It is translated as CASSGSWKGYTF.

This rearrangement joins TRBV15 to TRBJ1-2; D remains unclear. The CDR3 loop spans 13 amino acids. Trimming removed 0 bases from V and 13 bases from J, with 15 bases in between. Germline values: CDR1 LNHNV, CDR2 YYDKDF (reference sequence). The CDR3 region is CATSRDVAALRTF. The CDR3 DNA reads as TGTGCCACCAGCAGAGATGTGGCGGCCTTGCGCACCTTC.

The chain has TRBV5-6 and TRBJ2-1; D is unclear. The germline gives CDR1 SGHDT, CDR2 YYEEEE. The V gene lost 0 bases and the J gene lost 5 bases, with 6 bases spanning the gap. The CDR3 runs to 13 residues. The CDR3 spells CASSLGRNNEQFF. CDR3 DNA sequence: TGTGCCAGCAGCTTGGGGCGGAACAATGAGCAGTTCTTC.

This chain joins TRBV7-2 and TRBJ2-7, with 7 bases that match TRBD1. CDR1 and CDR2 (germline): SGHTA, FQGNSA. V was clipped by 4 bases and J by 7 bases; unmatched bases: 10. The CDR3 extends over 14 amino acids. The CDR3 DNA follows: TGTGCCAGCAGCTCTCAACCGACAGGGCTGGAGCAGTACTTC. Its translation: CASSSQPTGLEQYF.

Details on this clone: In the same sample, other DNA sequences code for this CDR3. J is TRBJ1-3 and V is TRBV6-6, with D possibly TRBD1 on 6 matching bases. The ends were cut back, 5 bases at V and 4 bases at J, with 12 bases in the middle. The CDR3 extends over 14 amino acids. Germline V lookup: CDR1 MNHNY, CDR2 SVGAGI (reference sequence). This chain's CDR3 is CASSLQGSGNTIYF. CDR3 nucleotides: TGTGCCAGCAGTCTACAGGGCTCCGGAAACACCATATATTTT.

The chain is built from TRBV2 and TRBJ1-1; D ambiguous. With 5 bases removed from V and 0 bases from J, the gap between germline ends came to 7 bases. Germline V gene data show CDR1 as SNHLY and CDR2 as FYNNEI. The CDR3 loop spans 13 amino acids. CDR3 sequence (DNA): TGTGCCAGCAGTTTAGACATGAACACTGAAGCTTTCTTT. As protein: CASSLDMNTEAFF.

This rearrangement joins TRBV27 to TRBJ1-5, with D unclear. This CDR3 contains 15 residues. CDR1 is MNHEY and CDR2 is SMNVEV in the germline V gene (reference sequence). The V end was cut by 0 bases, the J end by 0 bases, with 6 bases between. CDR3 residues: CASSLSGYSNQPQHF. In DNA, the CDR3 is TGTGCCAGCAGTTTATCCGGGTATAGCAATCAGCCCCAGCATTTT.

The chain has TRBV18 and TRBJ1-6; no firm D call. The germline V gene has CDR1 KGHSH and CDR2 LQKENI. This CDR3 is 16 amino acids long. V was shortened by 1 base and J by 6 bases, with 13 bases between the two germline ends. CDR3 DNA sequence: TGTGCCAGCTCACCACGGTACTCGGACCCTAATTCACCCCTCCACTTT. Protein sequence: CASSPRYSDPNSPLHF.

V gene TRBV5-4 combines with J gene TRBJ2-3; D may match TRBD1 or TRBD2 (5 bases each). Trimming pared 4 bases from V and 2 bases from J, leaving 20 bases between. This CDR3 has 17 residues. The germline gives CDR1 SGHNT, CDR2 YYREEE (reference sequence). The CDR3 sequence is CASSHHRDLYSTDTQYF. For the CDR3, the DNA is TGTGCCAGCAGCCACCACCGGGACCTCTATTCCACAGATACGCAGTATTTT.

The chain couples TRBV19 to TRBJ1-1; tentative D call: TRBD1 (6 bases). From germline, CDR1 is LNHDA and CDR2 SQIVND (reference sequence). Trimming stripped 9 bases from V and 11 bases from J, with 19 bases between. This CDR3 is built from 12 residues. CDR3 protein: CASIQTGSYAFF. CDR3 DNA sequence: TGTGCCAGCATTCAGACAGGCTCGTACGCTTTCTTT.

In regard to this clone: The junction departs from the called germline gene at one end, perhaps through a read error. The chain combines TRBV19 with TRBJ2-1; 14 positions match TRBD2. Germline V lookup: CDR1 LNHDA, CDR2 SQIVND (reference sequence). This CDR3 contains 15 residues. The CDR3 here is CASSIGLAGGNEQFF. CDR3 DNA: TGTGCCAGTAGCATAGGACTAGCGGGGGGCAATGAGCAGTTCTTC.

As DNA, the CDR3 is TGTGCCTGGAGTTACAGGTTCCATGGCTACACCTTC. Its translation: CAWSYRFHGYTF. J is TRBJ1-2 and V is TRBV30, with TRBD1 as a possible D gene (5 bases). The CDR3 extends over 12 amino acids. CDR1 and CDR2 from the germline V gene are GTSNPN and SVGIG (reference sequence). V shed 2 bases and J shed 6 bases, with 10 bases lying between them.

The rearrangement uses TRBV27 and TRBJ1-5; no definite D call. Trimming cost V 6 bases and J 4 bases, with 10 bases left between them. CDR1 and CDR2 (germline): MNHEY, SMNVEV (reference sequence). This CDR3 has 13 residues. CDR3 residues: CASRPHGNQPQHF. The CDR3 coding sequence is TGTGCCAGCAGGCCCCATGGTAATCAGCCCCAGCATTTT.

The J gene is TRBJ2-2, the V gene TRBV2, with 8 bases identical to TRBD2. V lost 5 bases to trimming and J lost 0 bases; unmatched junction nucleotides: 5. The CDR3 is 16 amino acids. Per the germline V gene, CDR1 is SNHLY and CDR2 is FYNNEI. The CDR3 nucleotides are TGTGCCAGCAGTCGGGGGGGCCTGGCGAACACCGGGGAGCTGTTTTTT. This sequence encodes CASSRGGLANTGELFF.

In its sample, this clone was seen once. The V gene is TRBV14, the J gene TRBJ2-7; D gene uncertain. There are 11 residues in the CDR3. Looked up from germline, CDR1 is SGHDN and CDR2 is FVKESK. Between the trimmed V and J ends, which lost 3 bases and 5 bases, there was a span of 5 bases. The CDR3 region is CASSQFHEQYF. The CDR3 region has the DNA TGTGCCAGCAGCCAGTTCCACGAGCAGTACTTC.

The chain joins TRBV7-9 to TRBJ1-3; D unresolved. The germline V gene has CDR1 SEHNR and CDR2 FQNEAQ (reference sequence). This CDR3 spans 16 amino acids. Trimming took off 4 bases at V and 0 bases at J, with 13 bases between the two ends. In DNA form, the CDR3 reads TGTGCCAGCAGCTCCTTCGTGGGGTCCTCTGGAAACACCATATATTTT. Translating gives CASSSFVGSSGNTIYF.

CDR3 in DNA: TGCGCCAGCAGCCGGGACGGGACCTCGACCGGGGAGCTGTTTTTT. Protein product: CASSRDGTSTGELFF. This rearrangement joins TRBV5-1 to TRBJ2-2; perhaps D is TRBD1 or TRBD2 (5 bases each). The CDR3 length is 15 residues. The V end lost 4 bases, the J end lost 5 bases, and 15 bases lay between the germline ends. Looked up from germline, CDR1 is SGHRS and CDR2 is YFSETQ.

V and J are TRBV19 and TRBJ1-5; D is ambiguous. Germline V gives CDR1 LNHDA, CDR2 SQIVND (reference sequence). The CDR3 consists of 13 residues. V shed 5 bases and J shed 7 bases, with 12 bases lying between them. In DNA form, the CDR3 reads TGTGCCAGTAGTCCCCGGGAAGGCCAGCCCCAGCATTTT. Residues: CASSPREGQPQHF.

This clone was counted between two and nine times. CDR3 protein: CASSFGLARKETQYF. CDR3 sequence (DNA): TGTGCCAGCAGCTTTGGGCTAGCGAGAAAAGAGACCCAGTACTTC. The rearrangement uses TRBV7-7 and TRBJ2-5; a weak D match, TRBD2 (6 bases). The CDR3 loop spans 15 amino acids. Germline values: CDR1 SSHAT, CDR2 FNYEAQ (reference sequence). The V end was cut by 3 bases, the J end by 3 bases, with 14 bases between.

V is TRBV29-1 and J is TRBJ2-7, with D perhaps TRBD1 (6 bases). The V end was cut by 6 bases, the J end by 3 bases, with 15 bases between. Germline CDR1 reads SQVTM; CDR2 reads ANQGSEA. This CDR3 has 13 amino acids. The CDR3 bases are TGCAGCGTCCTAGCCGGGACACACTACGAGCAGTACTTC. Protein sequence: CSVLAGTHYEQYF.